This TCR beta chain is drawn from a study of metastatic and nonmetastatic thyroid tumors. Study-wide context: Repertoire data that came from the blood and tumor or nodule tissue of malignant and benign thyroid patients were compared.

This clone is termed medium-sized. The antigen is undetermined. All patients were untreated before thyroid surgery. Study-wide findings and caveats: Relative to benign nodules, malignant thyroid tumors were reportedly characterized by significantly elevated TCR beta diversity in blood and tumor.

Trimming took 5 bases from V and 5 from J; bases not matched to a gene: 8. The CDR3 has 15 residues. Original analysis: Using the CDR3 differences seen across clinicopathological groups, the authors built a distant-metastasis classifier for papillary thyroid cancer, which was meant to discriminate distant-metastatic patients. TCRdb re-analyzed the PCR reads through MiXCR. V and J calls and clone size were set by TCRdb, not the authors. The profile covers about 28,000 clones, with around 3.9% appearing a single time and 3% to 3.5% taken by the ten largest. The receptor comes from a male donor with papillary thyroid cancer or a benign thyroid nodule (not recorded which). Some clones in this sample may be carry-over from other donors' samples. The chain combines TRBV12-3 or TRBV12-4 with TRBJ2-3; 9 bases align to TRBD1. The source material was blood. The CDR3 nucleotides read TGTGCCAGCAGTCCAAGGACAGGGGCAGTAGATACGCAGTATTTT. Its protein product is CASSPRTGAVDTQYF.